The present TCR beta chain was sequenced within a study of regulatory and conventional T cells in RAG deficiency. Study results and limitations: Other subsets showed approximately 10-fold reductions, but Treg unique TCR beta sequences fell roughly 96-fold in these patients. Sorted Omenn CD25-high CD127-low cells may not be bona fide Tregs.

TCRdb's copy holds only in-frame clones and misses some; the assay was immunoSEQ multiplex PCR. The sample contains more than 20,000 clones, about 92% of which appear only once. Germline V gives CDR1 DFQATT, CDR2 SNEGSKA (reference sequence). This CDR3 is 11 amino acids long. The sorted conventional CD4+ T cells were CD25-low and CD127-high, with genomic DNA sequenced. As concerns this clone: The antigen is not known. The junction and the germline gene differ at one end; a read error may be behind it.

This sample also appeared in a second study, on regulatory T cells. That paper adds: Primers: 52 TRBV forward and 13 TRBJ reverse.

The sequence derives from a human donor in good health. The sample was CD4+ T cells sorted from blood. This chain links TRBV20-1 with TRBJ1-1; D is possibly TRBD1 (5 bases). The CDR3 DNA sequence: TGCAGTGCTAGATCCACAGGCGGCCTCGTCTTT. It translates to CSARSTGGLVF.